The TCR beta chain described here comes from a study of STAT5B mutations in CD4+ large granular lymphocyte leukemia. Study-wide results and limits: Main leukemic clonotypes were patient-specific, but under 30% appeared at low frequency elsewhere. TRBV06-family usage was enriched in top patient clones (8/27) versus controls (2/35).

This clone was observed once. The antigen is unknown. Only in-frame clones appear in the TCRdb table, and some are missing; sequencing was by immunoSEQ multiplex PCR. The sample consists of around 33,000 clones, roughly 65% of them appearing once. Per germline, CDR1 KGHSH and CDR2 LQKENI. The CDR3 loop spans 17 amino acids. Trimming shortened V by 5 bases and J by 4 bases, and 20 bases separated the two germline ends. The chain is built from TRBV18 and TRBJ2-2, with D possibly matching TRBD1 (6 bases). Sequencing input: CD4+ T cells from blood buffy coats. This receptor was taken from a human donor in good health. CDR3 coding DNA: TGTGCCAGCTCATTTTACAGGGAAAACCCGGCCACCGGGGAGCTGTTTTTT. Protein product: CASSFYRENPATGELFF. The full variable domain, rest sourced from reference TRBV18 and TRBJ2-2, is NAGVMQNPRHLVRRRGQEARLRCSPMKGHSHVYWYRQLPEEGLKFMVYLQKENIIDESGMPKERFSAEFPKEGPSILRIQQVVRGDSAAYFCASSFYRENPATGELFFGEGSRLTVL.